The following is a T cell receptor (beta chain) sequence with its context. The antigen is undetermined. These donors, healthy bone marrow donors, were studied. The data belong to a study of cytomegalovirus exposure and HLA in healthy donors. Findings of the study overall: In a later analysis, across HLA loci, associated TCR counts were highest for DRB1, lowest for HLA-C.

The primer mix had 60 Vbeta and 13 Jbeta primers. TCRdb's copy holds only in-frame clones and misses some; the assay was immunoSEQ multiplex PCR. The table has fewer than 200,000 clones, 70% to 90% seen once. Trimming stripped 7 bases from V and 6 bases from J, with 16 bases between. From germline, CDR1 is MDHEN and CDR2 SYDVKM. The CDR3 spans 14 residues. This receptor was obtained from a woman between 25 and 40 years old in good health and CMV-seronegative. The sequenced sample was PBMCs. The chain recombines TRBV28 with TRBJ2-1, with D perhaps TRBD2 (5 bases). This CDR3 is CASTRSSYINEQFF. DNA for the CDR3: TGTGCCAGCACCCGCTCTAGCTACATCAATGAGCAGTTCTTC.